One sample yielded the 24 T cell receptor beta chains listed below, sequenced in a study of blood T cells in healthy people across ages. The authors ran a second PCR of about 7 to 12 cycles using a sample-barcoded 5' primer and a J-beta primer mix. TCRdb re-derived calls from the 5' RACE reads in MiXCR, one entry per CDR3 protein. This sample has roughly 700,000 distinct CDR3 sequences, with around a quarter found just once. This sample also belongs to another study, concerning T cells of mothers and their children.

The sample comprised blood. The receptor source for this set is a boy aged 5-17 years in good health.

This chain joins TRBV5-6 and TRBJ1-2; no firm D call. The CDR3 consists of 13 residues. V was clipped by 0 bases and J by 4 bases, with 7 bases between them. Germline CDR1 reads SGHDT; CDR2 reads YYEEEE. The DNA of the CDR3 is TGTGCCAGCAGCTTGGGACGGGTCTATGGCTACACCTTC. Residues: CASSLGRVYGYTF.

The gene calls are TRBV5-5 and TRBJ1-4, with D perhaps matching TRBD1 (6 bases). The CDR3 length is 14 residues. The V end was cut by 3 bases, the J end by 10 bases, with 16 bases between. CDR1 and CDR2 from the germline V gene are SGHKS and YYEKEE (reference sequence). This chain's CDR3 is CASSSAQGLAKLFF. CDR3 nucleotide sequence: TGTGCCAGCAGCTCGGCACAGGGTCTGGCAAAACTGTTTTTT.

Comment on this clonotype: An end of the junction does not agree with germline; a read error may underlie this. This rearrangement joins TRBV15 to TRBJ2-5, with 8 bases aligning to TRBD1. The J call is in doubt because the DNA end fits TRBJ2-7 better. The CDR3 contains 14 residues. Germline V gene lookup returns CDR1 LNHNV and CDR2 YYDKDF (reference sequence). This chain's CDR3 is CATSSTGGSYEQYF. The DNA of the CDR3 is TGCGCCACCAGCAGCACAGGGGGCTCCTACGAGCAGTACTTC.

The CDR3 nucleotides are TGTGCCAGCACCGCGACTGGAGCCTTTCGTGAGCGGCAGTACTTC. Amino acids: CASTATGAFRERQYF. The chain has TRBV28 and TRBJ2-7; unclear D gene. The germline CDR1 and CDR2 sequences are MDHEN and SYDVKM. This CDR3 contains 15 residues. The V end lost 7 bases, the J end lost 9 bases, and 25 bases lay between the germline ends.

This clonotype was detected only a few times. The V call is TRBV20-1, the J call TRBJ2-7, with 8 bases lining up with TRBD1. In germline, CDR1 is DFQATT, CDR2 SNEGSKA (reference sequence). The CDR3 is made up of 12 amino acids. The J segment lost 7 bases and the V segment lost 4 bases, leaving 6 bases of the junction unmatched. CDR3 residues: CSATRQGTEQYF. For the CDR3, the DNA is TGCAGTGCTACCAGACAGGGGACGGAGCAGTACTTC.

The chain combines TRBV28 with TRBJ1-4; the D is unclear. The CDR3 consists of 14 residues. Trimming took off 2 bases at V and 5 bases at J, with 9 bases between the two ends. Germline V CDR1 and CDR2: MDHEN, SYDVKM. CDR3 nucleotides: TGTGCCAGCAGTTTAGCCGTACAGAATGAAAAACTGTTTTTT. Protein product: CASSLAVQNEKLFF.

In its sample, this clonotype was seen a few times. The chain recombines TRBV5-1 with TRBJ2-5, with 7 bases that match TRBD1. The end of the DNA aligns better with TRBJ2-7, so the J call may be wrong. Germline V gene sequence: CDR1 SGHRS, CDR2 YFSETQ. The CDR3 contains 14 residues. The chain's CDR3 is CASSLPTGEDEQYF. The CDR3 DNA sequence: TGCGCCAGCAGCTTGCCCACAGGGGAAGACGAGCAGTACTTC.

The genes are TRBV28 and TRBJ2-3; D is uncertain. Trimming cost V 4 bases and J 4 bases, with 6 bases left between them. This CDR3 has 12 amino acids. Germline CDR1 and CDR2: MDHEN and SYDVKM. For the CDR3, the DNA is TGTGCCAGCAGTTCGACCCCAGATACGCAGTATTTT. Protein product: CASSSTPDTQYF.

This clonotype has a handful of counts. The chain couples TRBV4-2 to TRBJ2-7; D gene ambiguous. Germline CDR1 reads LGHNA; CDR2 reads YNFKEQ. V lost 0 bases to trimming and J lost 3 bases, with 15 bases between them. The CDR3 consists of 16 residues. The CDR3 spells CASSQEGSRSYYEQYF. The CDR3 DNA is TGTGCCAGCAGCCAAGAAGGCTCCCGATCTTACTACGAGCAGTACTTC.

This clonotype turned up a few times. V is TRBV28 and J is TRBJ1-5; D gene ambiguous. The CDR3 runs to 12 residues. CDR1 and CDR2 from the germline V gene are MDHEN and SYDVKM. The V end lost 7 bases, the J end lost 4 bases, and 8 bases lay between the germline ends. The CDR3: CASTGGNQPQHF. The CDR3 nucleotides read TGTGCCAGCACCGGTGGTAATCAGCCCCAGCATTTT.

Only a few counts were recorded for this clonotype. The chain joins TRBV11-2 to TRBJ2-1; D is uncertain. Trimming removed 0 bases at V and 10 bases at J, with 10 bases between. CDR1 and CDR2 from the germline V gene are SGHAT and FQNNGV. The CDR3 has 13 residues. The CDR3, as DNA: TGTGCCAGCAGCTTAGATGAGCTCAACGAGCAGTTCTTC. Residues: CASSLDELNEQFF.

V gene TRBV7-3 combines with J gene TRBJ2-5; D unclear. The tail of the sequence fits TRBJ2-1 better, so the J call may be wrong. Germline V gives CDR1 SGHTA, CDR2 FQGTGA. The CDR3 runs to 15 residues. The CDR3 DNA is TGTGCCAGCAGCTTAACAGGGTCTGGCGGTAATGAGCAGTTCTTC. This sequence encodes CASSLTGSGGNEQFF.

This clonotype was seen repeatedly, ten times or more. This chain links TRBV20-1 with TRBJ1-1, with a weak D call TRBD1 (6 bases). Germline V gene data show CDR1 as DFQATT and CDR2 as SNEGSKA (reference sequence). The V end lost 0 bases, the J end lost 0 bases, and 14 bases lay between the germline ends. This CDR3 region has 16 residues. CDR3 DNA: TGCAGTGCTAGAGATCTTGGGGGCGGCATGAACACTGAAGCTTTCTTT. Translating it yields CSARDLGGGMNTEAFF.

CDR3 coding DNA: TGTGCCAGCAGTTCCACTGGGGAGACTGAAGCTTTCTTT. It is translated as CASSSTGETEAFF. The gene calls are TRBV12-3 or TRBV12-4 and TRBJ1-1; no clear D. Trimming removed 4 bases from V and 5 bases from J, with 11 bases in between. The CDR3 has 13 amino acids.

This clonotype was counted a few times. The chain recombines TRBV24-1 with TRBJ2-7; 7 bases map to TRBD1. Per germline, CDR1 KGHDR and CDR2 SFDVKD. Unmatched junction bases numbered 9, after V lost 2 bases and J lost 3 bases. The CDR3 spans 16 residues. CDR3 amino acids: CATSDSSRGKVYEQYF. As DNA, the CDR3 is TGTGCCACCAGTGATTCATCCAGGGGGAAAGTCTACGAGCAGTACTTC.

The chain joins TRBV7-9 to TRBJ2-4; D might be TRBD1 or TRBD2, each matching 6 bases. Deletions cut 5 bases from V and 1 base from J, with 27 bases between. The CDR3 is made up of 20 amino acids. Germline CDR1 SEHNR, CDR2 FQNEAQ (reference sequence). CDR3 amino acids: CASSLGGDTSEWGAKNIQYF. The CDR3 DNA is TGTGCCAGCAGCCTTGGAGGGGACACCTCAGAGTGGGGGGCCAAAAACATTCAGTACTTC.

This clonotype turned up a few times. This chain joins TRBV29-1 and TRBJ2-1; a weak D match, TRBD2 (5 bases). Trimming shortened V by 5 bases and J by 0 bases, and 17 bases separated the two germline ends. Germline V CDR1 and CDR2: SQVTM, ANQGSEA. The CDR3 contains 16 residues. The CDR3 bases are TGCAGCGTTCTCCTTTGGGAGCAGAGCTCCTACAATGAGCAGTTCTTC. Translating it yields CSVLLWEQSSYNEQFF.

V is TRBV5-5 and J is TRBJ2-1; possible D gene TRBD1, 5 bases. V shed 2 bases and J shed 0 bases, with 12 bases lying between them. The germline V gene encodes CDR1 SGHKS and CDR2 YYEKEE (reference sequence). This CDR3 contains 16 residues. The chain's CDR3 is CASSFDSLISYNEQFF. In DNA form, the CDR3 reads TGTGCCAGCAGCTTCGACAGCCTAATCTCCTACAATGAGCAGTTCTTC.

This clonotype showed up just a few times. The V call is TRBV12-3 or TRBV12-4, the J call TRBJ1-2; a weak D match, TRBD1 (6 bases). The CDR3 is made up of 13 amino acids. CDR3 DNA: TGTGCGACAATGCGGACAGTGGGCTATGGCTACACCTTC. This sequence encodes CATMRTVGYGYTF.

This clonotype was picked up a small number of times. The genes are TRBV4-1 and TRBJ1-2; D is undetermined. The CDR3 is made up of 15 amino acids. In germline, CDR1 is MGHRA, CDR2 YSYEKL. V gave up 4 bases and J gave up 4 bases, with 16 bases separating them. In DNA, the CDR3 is TGCGCCAGCAGCCCCTCAAGTTCCGGGGTCTATGGCTACACCTTC. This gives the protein CASSPSSSGVYGYTF.

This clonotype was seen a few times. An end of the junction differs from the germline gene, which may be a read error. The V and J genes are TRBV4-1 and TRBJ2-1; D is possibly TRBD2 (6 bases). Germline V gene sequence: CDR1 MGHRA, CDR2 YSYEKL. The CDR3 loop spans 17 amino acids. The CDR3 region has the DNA TGCGCCAGCAGCCAGCCCCCGGGAGTGCGCTCCGACAATGAGCAGTTCTTC. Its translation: CASSQPPGVRSDNEQFF.

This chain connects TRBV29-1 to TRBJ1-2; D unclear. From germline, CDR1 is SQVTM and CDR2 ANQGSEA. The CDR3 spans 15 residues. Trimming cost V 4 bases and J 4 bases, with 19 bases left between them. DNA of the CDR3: TGCAGCGTTGGCCCAGAATTGGAGTTCCCCTATGGCTACACCTTC. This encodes CSVGPELEFPYGYTF.

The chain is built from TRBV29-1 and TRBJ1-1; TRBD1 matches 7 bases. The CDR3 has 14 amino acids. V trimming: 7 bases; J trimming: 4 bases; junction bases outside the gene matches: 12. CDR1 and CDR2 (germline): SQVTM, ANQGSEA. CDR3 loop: CSEPGQSVGTEAFF. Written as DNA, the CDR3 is TGCAGCGAACCGGGACAGAGTGTGGGCACTGAAGCTTTCTTT.

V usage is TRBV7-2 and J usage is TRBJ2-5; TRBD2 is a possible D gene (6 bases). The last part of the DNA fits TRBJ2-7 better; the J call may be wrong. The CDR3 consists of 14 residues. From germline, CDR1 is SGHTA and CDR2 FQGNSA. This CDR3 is CASSLRLESYEQYF. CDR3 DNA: TGTGCCAGCAGCCTCAGACTAGAGTCCTACGAGCAGTACTTC.